The 16 T cell receptor delta chains below come from one sample, sequenced in a study of human gamma delta and Vdelta1 T cells. With CATT, TCRdb re-called clones from the PCR reads. The sample includes around 6,000 delta-chain clones, roughly a tenth seen only once; the top ten take about 14%. Sequencing input: naive CD27+ Vdelta1 gamma-delta T cells from blood. The receptors here all came from a human donor in good health.

In this sample, this clone is medium-sized. Other DNA sequences in this sample translate to the same CDR3. The V and J genes are TRDV1 and TRDJ1; 12 nucleotides align to TRDD3. CDR3 size: 19 residues. CDR1 and CDR2 (germline): TSWWSYY, QGS. The V gene end was trimmed by 5 bases and the J gene end by 1 base; junction bases not matched to a gene: 14. The CDR3 reads CALGNPPIWGIRGTDKLIF. Here the CDR3 DNA reads TGTGCTCTTGGGAACCCCCCTATCTGGGGGATACGGGGCACCGATAAACTCATCTTT.

This rearrangement joins TRDV1 to TRDJ1; 8 bases are shared with TRDD3. This CDR3 is built from 26 residues. Germline-derived CDR1 and CDR2 are TSWWSYY and QGS. The trim removed 2 bases at V and 0 bases at J, leaving 35 bases unmatched. The CDR3, as DNA: TGTGCTCTTGGGGAATTGGGGCCCGAGCTGAGGGATACGCGGTTCGTCCCGTTCCGGAACACCGATAAACTCATCTTT. Residues: CALGELGPELRDTRFVPFRNTDKLIF.

This clone was counted only a few times. Given a much more abundant clone one base away, this may be a read error. The J gene is TRDJ1, the V gene TRDV1; 12 nucleotides line up with TRDD3. This CDR3 spans 23 amino acids. Losses at the gene ends were 5 bases for V and 0 bases for J; bases not matched to a gene: 25. The germline CDR1 and CDR2 sequences are TSWWSYY and QGS. CDR3 in DNA: TGTGCTCTTGGGTCCAGCGGGTTCCTCACTGGGGGATACCGCACAGCGTACACCGATAAACTCATCTTT. This encodes CALGSSGFLTGGYRTAYTDKLIF.

This clone appeared a few times. A far bigger clonotype differs at one base, so this is likely a read error. The same CDR3 is also encoded by other DNA sequences in this sample. The chain employs TRDV1 and TRDJ1; 10 nucleotides match TRDD3. Germline assignment: CDR1 TSWWSYY and CDR2 QGS. The CDR3 length is 19 residues. The CDR3 region is CALGELNRAQRGIRYKLIF. The CDR3 DNA is TGTGCTCTTGGGGAACTAAATCGTGCCCAGAGGGGGATACGTTATAAGCTCATCTTT.

This clone was seen a handful of times. TCRdb pairs this DNA with a much larger clone's protein that differs at residue 15, likely a read error; the protein shown was translated from the DNA. V and J are TRDV1 and TRDJ1, with D maybe TRDD3 (5 bases). The germline gives CDR1 TSWWSYY, CDR2 QGS. Trimming took off 4 bases at V and 3 bases at J, with 30 bases between the two ends. This CDR3 region has 20 residues. The CDR3 DNA reads as TGTGCTCTTGGGGGAGGGTACAGGCTATGGAGGGGGTCGTACGCCGATAAACTCATCTTT. Encoded protein: CALGGGYRLWRGSYADKLIF.

This clone is deemed medium-sized (0.01 to 0.1%). This chain uses TRDV1 with TRDJ1; 9 positions agree with TRDD3. The CDR3 has 21 residues. Per germline, CDR1 TSWWSYY and CDR2 QGS. Losses at the gene ends were 0 bases for V and 0 bases for J; bases not matched to a gene: 17. The CDR3 loop reads CALGELLRHTGIRPYTDKLIF. The DNA of the CDR3 is TGTGCTCTTGGGGAACTTCTACGGCACACGGGGATACGCCCTTACACCGATAAACTCATCTTT.

With regard to this clone: A far larger clone is one nucleotide away, so this likely arose from a read error. This specimen includes other DNA sequences encoding the same CDR3. The chain employs TRDV1 and TRDJ1, with 8 bases lining up with TRDD2. The CDR3 has 19 residues. V shed 3 bases, J shed 8 bases, and the junction held 23 bases outside the gene matches. The germline V gene has CDR1 TSWWSYY and CDR2 QGS. The CDR3 is CALGERPSYRTGSLKKLIF. For the CDR3, the DNA is TGTGCTCTTGGGGAGAGACCTTCCTATCGTACTGGGTCCTTGAAAAAACTCATCTTT.

This clone is deemed medium-sized. In the same sample, other DNA sequences code for this CDR3. This rearrangement joins TRDV1 to TRDJ1; 13 bases are a match to TRDD3. CDR3 length: 24 amino acids. The germline V gene has CDR1 TSWWSYY and CDR2 QGS. With 4 bases clipped from V and 1 base from J, the junction kept 27 bases outside the gene matches. CDR3 coding DNA: TGTGCTCTTGGGGGTCCCCACACCTTCCACGGGGGATACTGGGGGATACGCGTCACCGATAAACTCATCTTT. Translated, it gives CALGGPHTFHGGYWGIRVTDKLIF.

As to this clone: A read error likely explains this, since a far larger clone differs by one base. Within the sample, other DNA sequences also encode this same CDR3. The genes are TRDV1 and TRDJ1; D possibly corresponds to TRDD3 (5 bases). The CDR3 runs to 23 residues. CDR1 is TSWWSYY, CDR2 QGS, per germline. Trimming took off 1 base at V and 0 bases at J, with 33 bases between the two ends. The CDR3 nucleotides are TGTGCTCTTGGGGAACGTAAACGTGGTGTTACGCCGGGTCGGGGAGAGTACACCGATAAACTCATCTTT. Translation gives CALGERKRGVTPGRGEYTDKLIF.

Concerning this clone itself: A far larger clone lies a single base away; this is likely a read error. The chain employs TRDV1 and TRDJ1, with 12 bases matching TRDD3. CDR1 is TSWWSYY and CDR2 is QGS in the germline V gene. CDR3 length: 23 amino acids. CDR3 DNA sequence: TGTGCTCTTGGGGAACTAGTTTCTCAGAAGAAAGTTTCCGTACTGGGGGATACCGCTAAACTCATCTTT. Its translation is CALGELVSQKKVSVLGDTAKLIF.

This clone showed up just a few times. A read error is possible here, since a much larger clone lies one base away. The gene calls are TRDV1 and TRDJ1; D gene ambiguous. V was pared by 2 bases and J by 11 bases, with 21 bases between. The germline gives CDR1 TSWWSYY, CDR2 QGS. The CDR3 consists of 15 residues. CDR3 loop: CALGEGRRLGLRLIF. CDR3 in DNA: TGTGCTCTTGGGGAAGGGAGGCGACTCGGACTACGGCTCATCTTT.

This clone is medium-sized in the sample. The same CDR3 is also encoded by other DNA sequences in this sample. V is TRDV1 and J is TRDJ1; 12 bases match TRDD3. The CDR3 is 20 amino acids. J gave up 8 bases and V 1 base, and 20 bases lay outside the gene matches. Germline V CDR1 and CDR2: TSWWSYY, QGS. CDR3 loop: CALGERGRLRGTGGYKKLIF. The CDR3 DNA reads TGTGCTCTTGGGGAACGAGGAAGGCTACGAGGGACTGGGGGATACAAGAAACTCATCTTT.

Turning to this clone: This likely came from a read error, as a far larger clone is one base away. This same CDR3 is encoded by further DNA sequences in the sample. The chain employs TRDV1 and TRDJ1, with D uncertain. V gave up 0 bases and J gave up 3 bases, with 23 bases separating them. This CDR3 is built from 19 residues. Germline CDR1 and CDR2: TSWWSYY and QGS. The CDR3 loop is CALGELSLSKGMRPDKLIF. The DNA for the CDR3 is TGTGCTCTTGGGGAACTCTCCCTCAGTAAGGGAATGAGGCCCGATAAACTCATCTTT.

With respect to this clone: This DNA's translation differs at residue 8 from TCRdb's protein, which comes from a much larger clone; a read error is likely, and the protein shown is translated from the DNA. The genes are TRDV1 and TRDJ1, with D perhaps matching TRDD2 or TRDD3 (5 bases each). Between the trimmed V and J ends, which lost 5 bases and 7 bases, there was a span of 32 bases. Germline V gene sequence: CDR1 TSWWSYY, CDR2 QGS. This CDR3 contains 19 residues. DNA for the CDR3: TGTGCTCTTGGGTTCGTTCCTCCACATCGGGCGGATAAGGGGTTTAAACTCATCTTT. It specifies CALGFVPPHRADKGFKLIF.

In the case of this clone: The junction differs from germline at one of its ends, possibly a read error. The chain couples TRDV1 to TRDJ1; TRDD1 might be the D (5 bases). The CDR3 has 14 amino acids. Germline loops: CDR1 TSWWSYY, CDR2 QGS. CDR3 in amino acids: CALGEMKSTDQLIF. CDR3 DNA sequence: TGTGCTCTTGGGGAAATGAAATCCACCGATCAACTCATCTTT.

This clone was observed a few times. The protein held in TCRdb is that of a much larger clone and does not match this DNA's translation at residue 3, likely because of a read error; the protein shown is translated from the DNA. This chain joins TRDV1 and TRDJ1; 8 bases line up with TRDD3. Germline V gene sequence: CDR1 TSWWSYY, CDR2 QGS. The CDR3 totals 20 residues. Here the CDR3 DNA reads TGTGCTCATGGGGAACTAGCACGATTAAGACAAGGGATACGGACCGATAAACTCATCTTT. Its protein is CAHGELARLRQGIRTDKLIF.